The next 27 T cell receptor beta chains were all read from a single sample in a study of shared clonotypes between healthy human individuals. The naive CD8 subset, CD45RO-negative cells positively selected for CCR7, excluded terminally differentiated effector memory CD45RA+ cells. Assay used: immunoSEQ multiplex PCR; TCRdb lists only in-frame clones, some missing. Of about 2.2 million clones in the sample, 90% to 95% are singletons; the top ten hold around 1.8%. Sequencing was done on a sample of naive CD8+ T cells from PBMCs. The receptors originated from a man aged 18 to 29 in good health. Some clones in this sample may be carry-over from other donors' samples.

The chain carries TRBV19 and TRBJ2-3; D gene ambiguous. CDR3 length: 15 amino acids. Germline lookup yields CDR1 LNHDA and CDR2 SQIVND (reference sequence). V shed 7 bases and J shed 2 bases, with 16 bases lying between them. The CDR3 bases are TGTGCCAGTACCCCTAGAGTTTCTTACACAGATACGCAGTATTTT. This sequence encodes CASTPRVSYTDTQYF.

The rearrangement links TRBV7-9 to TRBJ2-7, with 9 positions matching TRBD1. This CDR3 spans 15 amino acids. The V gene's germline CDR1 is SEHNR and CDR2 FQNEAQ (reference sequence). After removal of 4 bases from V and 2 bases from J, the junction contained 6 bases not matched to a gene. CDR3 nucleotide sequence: TGTGCCAGCAGCTCCCCGGACAGGGGCCCCTACGAGCAGTACTTC. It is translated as CASSSPDRGPYEQYF.

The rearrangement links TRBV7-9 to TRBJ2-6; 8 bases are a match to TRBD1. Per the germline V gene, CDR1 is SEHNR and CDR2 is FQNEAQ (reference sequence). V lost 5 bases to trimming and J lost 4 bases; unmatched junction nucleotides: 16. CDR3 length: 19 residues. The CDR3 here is CASSHPGMTGAKGANVLTF. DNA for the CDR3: TGTGCCAGCAGCCACCCAGGCATGACAGGGGCAAAGGGGGCCAACGTCCTGACTTTC.

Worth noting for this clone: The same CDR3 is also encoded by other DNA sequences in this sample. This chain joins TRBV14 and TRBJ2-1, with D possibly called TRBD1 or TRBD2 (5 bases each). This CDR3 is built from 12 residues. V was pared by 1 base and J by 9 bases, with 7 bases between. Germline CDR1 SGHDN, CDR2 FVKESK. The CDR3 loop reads CASSQGGSEQFF. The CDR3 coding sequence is TGTGCCAGCAGCCAAGGGGGGAGTGAGCAGTTCTTC.

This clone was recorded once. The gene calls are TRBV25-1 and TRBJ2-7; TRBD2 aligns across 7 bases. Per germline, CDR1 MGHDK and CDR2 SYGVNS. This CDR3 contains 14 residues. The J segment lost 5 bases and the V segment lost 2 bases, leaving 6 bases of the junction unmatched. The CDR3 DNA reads TGTGCCAGCAGTGAAGGGGGACTACCCAACGAGCAGTACTTC. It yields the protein CASSEGGLPNEQYF.

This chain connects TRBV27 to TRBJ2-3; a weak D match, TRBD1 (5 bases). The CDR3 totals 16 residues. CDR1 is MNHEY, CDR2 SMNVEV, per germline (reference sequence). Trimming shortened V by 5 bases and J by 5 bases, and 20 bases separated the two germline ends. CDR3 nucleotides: TGTGCCAGCAGTGAACACCGGGCCGCAACAGGAGATACGCAGTATTTT. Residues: CASSEHRAATGDTQYF.

The CDR3, as DNA: TGTGCCATCAGTGAGGACAACCTGGAGCAGTACTTC. Translation gives CAISEDNLEQYF. The chain joins TRBV10-3 to TRBJ2-7, with D hard to call. This CDR3 region has 12 residues. Per the germline V gene, CDR1 is ENHRY and CDR2 is SYGVKD. Trimming shortened V by 2 bases and J by 7 bases, and 9 bases separated the two germline ends.

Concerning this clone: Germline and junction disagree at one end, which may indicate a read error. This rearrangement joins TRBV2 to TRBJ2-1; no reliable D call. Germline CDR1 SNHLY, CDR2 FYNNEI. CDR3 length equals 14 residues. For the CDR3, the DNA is TGTGCCAGAAGTGAAGCGCTTAGGGCCGGGGAGCAGTTCTTC. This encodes CARSEALRAGEQFF. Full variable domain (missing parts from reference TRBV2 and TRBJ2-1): EPEVTQTPSHQVTQMGQEVILRCVPISNHLYFYWYRQILGQKVEFLVSFYNNEISEKSEIFDDQFSVERPDGSNFTLKIRSTKLEDSAMYFCARSEALRAGEQFFGPGTRLTVL.

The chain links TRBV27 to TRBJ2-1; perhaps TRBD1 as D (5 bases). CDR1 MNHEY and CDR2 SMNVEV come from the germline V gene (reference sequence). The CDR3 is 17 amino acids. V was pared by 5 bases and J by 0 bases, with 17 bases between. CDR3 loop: CASSPLIGASSYNEQFF. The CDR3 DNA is TGTGCCAGCAGTCCCCTTATTGGGGCGAGCTCCTACAATGAGCAGTTCTTC.

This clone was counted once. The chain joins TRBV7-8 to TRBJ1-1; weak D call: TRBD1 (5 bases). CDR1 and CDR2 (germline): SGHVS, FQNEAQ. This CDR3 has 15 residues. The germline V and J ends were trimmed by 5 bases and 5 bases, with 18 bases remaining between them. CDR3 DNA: TGTGCCAGCAGCGTAATCCGGGGGGGAGGGACTGAAGCTTTCTTT. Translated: CASSVIRGGGTEAFF. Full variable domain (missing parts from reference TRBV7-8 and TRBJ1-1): GAGVSQSPRYKVAKRGQDVALRCDPISGHVSLFWYQQALGQGPEFLTYFQNEAQLDKSGLPSDRFFAERPEGSVSTLKIQRTQQEDSAVYLCASSVIRGGGTEAFFGQGTRLTVV.

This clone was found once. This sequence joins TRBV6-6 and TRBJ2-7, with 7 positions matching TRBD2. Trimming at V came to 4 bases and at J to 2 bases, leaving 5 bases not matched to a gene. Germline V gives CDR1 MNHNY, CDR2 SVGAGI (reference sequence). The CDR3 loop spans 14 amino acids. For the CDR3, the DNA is TGTGCCAGCAGTTCCAGCGGGACCACCTACGAGCAGTACTTC. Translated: CASSSSGTTYEQYF.

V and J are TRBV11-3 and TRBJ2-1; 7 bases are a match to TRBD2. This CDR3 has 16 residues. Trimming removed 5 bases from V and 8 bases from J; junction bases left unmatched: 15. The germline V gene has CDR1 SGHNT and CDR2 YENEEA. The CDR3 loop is CASSTTWGGSTDEQFF. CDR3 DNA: TGTGCCAGCAGCACAACGTGGGGCGGGAGTACCGATGAGCAGTTCTTC.

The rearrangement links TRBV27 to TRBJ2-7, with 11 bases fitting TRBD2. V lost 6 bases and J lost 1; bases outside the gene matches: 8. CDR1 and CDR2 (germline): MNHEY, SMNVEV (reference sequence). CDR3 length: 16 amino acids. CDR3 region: CASSSRLAGRSYEQYF. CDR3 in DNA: TGTGCCAGCAGCAGTAGACTAGCGGGGAGGTCCTACGAGCAGTACTTC.

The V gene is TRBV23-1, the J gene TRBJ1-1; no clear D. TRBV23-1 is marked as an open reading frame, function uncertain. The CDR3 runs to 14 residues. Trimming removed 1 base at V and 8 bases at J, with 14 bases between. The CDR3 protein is CASSQCGRPKEAFF. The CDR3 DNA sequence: TGCGCCAGCAGTCAATGCGGCAGGCCAAAAGAAGCTTTCTTT.

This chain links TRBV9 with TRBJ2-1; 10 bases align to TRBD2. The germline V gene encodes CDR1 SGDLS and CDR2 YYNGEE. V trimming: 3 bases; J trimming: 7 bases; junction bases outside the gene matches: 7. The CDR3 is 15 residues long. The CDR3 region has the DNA TGTGCCAGCAGCGCTAGCGGGAGCGGTCGGAATGAGCAGTTCTTC. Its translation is CASSASGSGRNEQFF.

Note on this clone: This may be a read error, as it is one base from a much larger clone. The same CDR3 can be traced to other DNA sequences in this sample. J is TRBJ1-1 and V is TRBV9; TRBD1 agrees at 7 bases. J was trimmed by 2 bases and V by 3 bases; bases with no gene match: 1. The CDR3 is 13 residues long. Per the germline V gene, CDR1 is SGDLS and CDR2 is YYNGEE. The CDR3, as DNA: TGTGCCAGCAGCGCAGGGGGAAACACTGAAGCTTTCTTT. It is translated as CASSAGGNTEAFF.

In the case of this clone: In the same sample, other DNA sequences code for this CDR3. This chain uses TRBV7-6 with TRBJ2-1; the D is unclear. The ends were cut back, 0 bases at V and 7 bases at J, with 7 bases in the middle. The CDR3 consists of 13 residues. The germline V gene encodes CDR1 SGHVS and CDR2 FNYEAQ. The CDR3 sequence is CASSLAVGNEQFF. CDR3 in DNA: TGTGCCAGCAGCTTAGCAGTTGGAAATGAGCAGTTCTTC.

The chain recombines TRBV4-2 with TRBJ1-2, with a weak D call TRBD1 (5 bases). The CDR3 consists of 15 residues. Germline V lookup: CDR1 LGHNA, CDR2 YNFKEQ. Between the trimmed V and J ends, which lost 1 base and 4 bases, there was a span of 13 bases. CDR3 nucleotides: TGTGCCAGCAGCCAAGGATGGGACGGAAGCTATGGCTACACCTTC. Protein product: CASSQGWDGSYGYTF.

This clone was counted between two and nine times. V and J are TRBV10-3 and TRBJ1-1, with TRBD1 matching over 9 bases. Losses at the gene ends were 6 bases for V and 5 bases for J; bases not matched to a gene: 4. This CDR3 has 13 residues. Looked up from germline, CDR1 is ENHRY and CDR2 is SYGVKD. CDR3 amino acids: CAIRETGGTEAFF. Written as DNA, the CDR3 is TGTGCCATCAGGGAGACAGGGGGGACTGAAGCTTTCTTT.

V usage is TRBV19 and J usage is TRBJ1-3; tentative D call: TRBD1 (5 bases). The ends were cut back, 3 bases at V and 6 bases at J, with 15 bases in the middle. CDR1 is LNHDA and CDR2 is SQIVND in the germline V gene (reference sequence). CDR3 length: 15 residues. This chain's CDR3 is CASSIRLGEENTIYF. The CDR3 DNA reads TGTGCCAGTAGTATCCGCTTAGGGGAAGAAAACACCATATATTTT.

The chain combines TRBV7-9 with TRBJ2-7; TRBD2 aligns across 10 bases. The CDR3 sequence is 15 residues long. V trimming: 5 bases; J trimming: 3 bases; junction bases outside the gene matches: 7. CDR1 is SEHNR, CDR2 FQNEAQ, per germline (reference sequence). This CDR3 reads CASSPGLAVYYEQYF. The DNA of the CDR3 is TGTGCCAGCAGCCCTGGACTAGCGGTCTACTACGAGCAGTACTTC.

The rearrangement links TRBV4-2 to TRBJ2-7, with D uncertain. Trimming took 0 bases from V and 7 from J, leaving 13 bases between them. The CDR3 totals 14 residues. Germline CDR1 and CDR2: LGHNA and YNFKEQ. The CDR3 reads CASSQDRGVREQYF. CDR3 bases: TGTGCCAGCAGCCAAGATAGAGGAGTTAGGGAGCAGTACTTC.

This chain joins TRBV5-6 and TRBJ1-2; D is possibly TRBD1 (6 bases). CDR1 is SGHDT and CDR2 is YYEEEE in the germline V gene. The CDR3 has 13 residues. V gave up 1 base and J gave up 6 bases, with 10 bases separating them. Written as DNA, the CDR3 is TGTGCCAGCAGCTTGACACAGGGCCATGGCTACACCTTC. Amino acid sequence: CASSLTQGHGYTF.

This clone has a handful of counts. CDR3 DNA: TGTGCCAGCAGCGTAGGTAGGGGGACAACTGAAGCTTTCTTT. Translated, it gives CASSVGRGTTEAFF. This chain connects TRBV9 to TRBJ1-1; possible D gene TRBD1, 6 bases. The length of the CDR3 is 14 residues. Germline assignment: CDR1 SGDLS and CDR2 YYNGEE. Trimming shortened V by 0 bases and J by 5 bases, and 11 bases separated the two germline ends. The whole variable domain, remainder taken from reference TRBV9 and TRBJ1-1, is DSGVTQTPKHLITATGQRVTLRCSPRSGDLSVYWYQQSLDQGLQFLIQYYNGEERAKGNILERFSAQQFPDLHSELNLSSLELGDSALYFCASSVGRGTTEAFFGQGTRLTVV.

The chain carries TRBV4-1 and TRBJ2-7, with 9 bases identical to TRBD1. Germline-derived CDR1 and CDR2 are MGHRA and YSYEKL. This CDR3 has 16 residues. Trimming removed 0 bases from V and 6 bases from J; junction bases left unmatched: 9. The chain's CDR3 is CASSQDPADRGIEQYF. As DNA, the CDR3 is TGCGCCAGCAGCCAAGATCCGGCCGACAGGGGGATCGAGCAGTACTTC.

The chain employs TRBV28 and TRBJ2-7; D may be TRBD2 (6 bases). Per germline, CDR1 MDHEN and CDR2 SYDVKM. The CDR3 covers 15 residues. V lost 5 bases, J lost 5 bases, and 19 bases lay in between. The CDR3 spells CASSPRPGTGDEQYF. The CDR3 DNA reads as TGTGCCAGCAGTCCAAGACCCGGGACGGGAGACGAGCAGTACTTC.

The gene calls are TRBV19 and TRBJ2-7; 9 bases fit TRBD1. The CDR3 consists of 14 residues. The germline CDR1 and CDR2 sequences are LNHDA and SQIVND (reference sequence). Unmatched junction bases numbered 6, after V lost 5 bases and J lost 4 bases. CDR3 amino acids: CASSARTGEYEQYF. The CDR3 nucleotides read TGTGCCAGTAGTGCTCGGACAGGGGAGTACGAGCAGTACTTC. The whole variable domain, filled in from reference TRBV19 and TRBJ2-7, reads DGGITQSPKYLFRKEGQNVTLSCEQNLNHDAMYWYRQDPGQGLRLIYYSQIVNDFQKGDIAEGYSVSREKKESFPLTVTSAQKNPTAFYLCASSARTGEYEQYFGPGTRLTVT.